These 30 T cell receptor beta chains share one sample of origin, sequenced in a study of shared clonotypes between healthy human individuals. Assay: immunoSEQ multiplex PCR; the TCRdb copy retains only in-frame clones and omits some. The sample holds about 1 million clones, more than 60% seen once. The sample consisted of memory CD4+ T cells sorted from blood. The subset was: CD45RA-negative fraction. The receptors come from a man between 18 and 29 years old in good health.

This sequence joins TRBV7-9 and TRBJ2-6; D possibly corresponds to TRBD2 (6 bases). Germline V gene data show CDR1 as SEHNR and CDR2 as FQNEAQ (reference sequence). With 7 bases removed from V and 2 bases from J, the gap between germline ends came to 15 bases. This CDR3 spans 16 amino acids. The CDR3 DNA reads TGTGCCAGCACTCTCGGATCGGGGGCTGGGGCCAACGTCCTGACTTTC. Its protein product is CASTLGSGAGANVLTF.

The chain is built from TRBV19 and TRBJ2-1; 9 bases are shared with TRBD2. The ends lost 4 bases at V and 6 bases at J; junction bases unmatched: 10. The germline V gene has CDR1 LNHDA and CDR2 SQIVND (reference sequence). This CDR3 comprises 16 residues. The CDR3 spells CASSTVLAGAGNEQFF. The CDR3 nucleotides are TGTGCCAGTAGTACCGTACTAGCGGGTGCGGGCAATGAGCAGTTCTTC. Looking up the rest from reference TRBV19 and TRBJ2-1 gives the full variable domain: DGGITQSPKYLFRKEGQNVTLSCEQNLNHDAMYWYRQDPGQGLRLIYYSQIVNDFQKGDIAEGYSVSREKKESFPLTVTSAQKNPTAFYLCASSTVLAGAGNEQFFGPGTRLTVL.

In its sample, this clone was seen a few times. The rearrangement links TRBV29-1 to TRBJ1-2; D is possibly TRBD1 (5 bases). CDR1 is SQVTM, CDR2 ANQGSEA, per germline. Deletions cut 5 bases from V and 8 bases from J, with 18 bases between. The CDR3 is 13 amino acids. CDR3 sequence (DNA): TGCAGCGTTCGGCCAGGGCAGGTACTCGGCTACACCTTC. Translated, it gives CSVRPGQVLGYTF.

The DNA for the CDR3 is TGTGCCAGCAGTGCCCGACAGGGGAACACCGGGGAGCTGTTTTTT. Amino acids: CASSARQGNTGELFF. The chain recombines TRBV6-1 with TRBJ2-2; 7 nucleotides align to TRBD1. V shed 4 bases and J 1 base; nucleotides not matched to a gene: 3. Per the germline V gene, CDR1 is MNHNS and CDR2 is SASEGT. The CDR3 runs to 15 residues.

Note on this clone: Other DNA sequences in the sample encode the same CDR3. The chain carries TRBV5-4 and TRBJ1-3; 9 bases align to TRBD1. Germline V gene data show CDR1 as SGHNT and CDR2 as YYREEE (reference sequence). J was trimmed by 1 base and V by 4 bases; bases with no gene match: 3. The CDR3 totals 15 residues. Here the CDR3 DNA reads TGTGCCAGCAGCCCGGACAGGGGTTCTGGAAACACCATATATTTT. Translating it yields CASSPDRGSGNTIYF.

The V gene is TRBV6-4, the J gene TRBJ1-4, with D perhaps matching TRBD1 (6 bases). Deletions cut 2 bases from V and 2 bases from J, with 12 bases between. The V gene's germline CDR1 is MRHNA and CDR2 SNTAGT. This CDR3 comprises 16 residues. The CDR3 DNA reads TGTGCCAGCAGTGACGGGCAGGGGCTTACTAATGAAAAACTGTTTTTT. It specifies CASSDGQGLTNEKLFF.

This chain connects TRBV11-2 to TRBJ2-7, with 10 positions matching TRBD1. Germline trimming cut 2 bases from V and 5 bases from J; bases unmatched to any gene: 6. The CDR3 has 15 residues. Germline assignment: CDR1 SGHAT and CDR2 FQNNGV. CDR3 in amino acids: CASSLTGTGVDEQYF. The DNA of the CDR3 is TGTGCCAGCAGCTTAACCGGGACAGGGGTGGACGAGCAGTACTTC.

This clone was seen only once. This sequence joins TRBV7-8 and TRBJ2-6, with unresolved D. Germline V lookup: CDR1 SGHVS, CDR2 FQNEAQ. The CDR3 has 12 amino acids. Trimming removed 4 bases from V and 4 bases from J, with 2 bases in between. The CDR3 protein is CASSSGANVLTF. In nucleotides, the CDR3 is TGTGCCAGCAGCTCAGGGGCCAACGTCCTGACTTTC.

The chain couples TRBV4-2 to TRBJ2-3, with unresolved D. The CDR3 consists of 15 residues. Germline V gene data show CDR1 as LGHNA and CDR2 as YNFKEQ. Deletions cut 0 bases from V and 3 bases from J, with 10 bases between. The DNA of the CDR3 is TGTGCCAGCAGCCAAGAGTTCAAGAGAACAGATACGCAGTATTTT. Translation gives CASSQEFKRTDTQYF.

The chain recombines TRBV18 with TRBJ2-3; 9 nucleotides align to TRBD2. Germline assignment: CDR1 KGHSH and CDR2 LQKENI. Unmatched junction bases numbered 6, after V lost 1 base and J lost 4 bases. The length of the CDR3 is 16 residues. The CDR3 nucleotides read TGTGCCAGCTCACCACTCGCGGGAGGGCCTCCAGATACGCAGTATTTT. It encodes CASSPLAGGPPDTQYF.

The J gene is TRBJ1-2, the V gene TRBV5-1; D might be TRBD1 (5 bases). CDR1 SGHRS and CDR2 YFSETQ come from the germline V gene. Trimming left V 0 bases short and J 4 bases short, with 10 bases between. The CDR3 spans 14 residues. The CDR3 nucleotides read TGCGCCAGCAGCTTGGATATCGGGGCCTATGGCTACACCTTC. This translates into CASSLDIGAYGYTF.

This sequence joins TRBV30 and TRBJ1-2; weak D call: TRBD1 (5 bases). The CDR3 runs to 13 residues. The V gene's germline CDR1 is GTSNPN and CDR2 SVGIG (reference sequence). The V and J ends lost 3 bases and 6 bases respectively, with 14 bases between them. The CDR3 nucleotides read TGTGCCTGGAGGAGGGGCAGAAATGATGGCTACACCTTC. The encoded protein is CAWRRGRNDGYTF.

The chain has TRBV28 and TRBJ2-1; 9 positions match TRBD1. The CDR3 contains 15 residues. Unmatched junction bases numbered 4, after V lost 5 bases and J lost 2 bases. Germline V gene lookup returns CDR1 MDHEN and CDR2 SYDVKM. The CDR3 loop reads CASSTNRGPYNEQFF. In DNA, the CDR3 is TGTGCCAGCAGTACAAACAGGGGGCCCTACAATGAGCAGTTCTTC.

V is TRBV29-1 and J is TRBJ2-2; D is perhaps TRBD1 or TRBD2 (5 bases each). There are 19 residues in the CDR3. CDR1 SQVTM and CDR2 ANQGSEA come from the germline V gene. CDR3 sequence reads: CSPPTVFCGDGKNTGELFF. The CDR3 nucleotides read TGCAGTCCTCCTACAGTGTTTTGTGGGGACGGTAAGAACACCGGGGAGCTGTTTTTT.

The J gene is TRBJ2-6, the V gene TRBV7-2; D not resolved. V was shortened by 1 base and J by 4 bases, with 11 bases between the two germline ends. CDR1 and CDR2 (germline): SGHTA, FQGNSA. The CDR3 runs to 16 residues. CDR3 in amino acids: CASSLGHGPGANVLTF. The CDR3 DNA follows: TGTGCCAGCAGCTTAGGGCACGGGCCCGGGGCCAACGTCCTGACTTTC.

The chain has TRBV4-1 and TRBJ1-3, with D tentatively TRBD1 (5 bases). The CDR3 extends over 15 amino acids. CDR1 is MGHRA and CDR2 is YSYEKL in the germline V gene. The germline V and J ends were trimmed by 0 bases and 3 bases, with 9 bases remaining between them. CDR3 loop: CASSQELGGGNTIYF. DNA of the CDR3: TGCGCCAGCAGCCAAGAACTGGGGGGTGGAAACACCATATATTTT.

The chain has TRBV5-4 and TRBJ1-5; TRBD1 matches 8 bases. This CDR3 region has 14 residues. V lost 1 base and J lost 5; bases outside the gene matches: 2. Germline CDR1 and CDR2: SGHNT and YYREEE (reference sequence). The DNA of the CDR3 is TGTGCCAGCAGCTTGCAGGGGGCTTATCAGCCCCAGCATTTT. It specifies CASSLQGAYQPQHF.

The chain combines TRBV2 with TRBJ1-4; tentative D call: TRBD1 (6 bases). Trimming cost V 3 bases and J 8 bases, with 13 bases left between them. The CDR3 length is 14 residues. Germline V gene lookup returns CDR1 SNHLY and CDR2 FYNNEI. The CDR3 DNA reads TGTGCCAGCAGTGACGACAGGTGGTACGAAAAACTGTTTTTT. It codes for CASSDDRWYEKLFF.

The genes are TRBV15 and TRBJ2-7, with a weak D call TRBD1 (6 bases). The germline gives CDR1 LNHNV, CDR2 YYDKDF (reference sequence). V gave up 3 bases and J gave up 3 bases, with 15 bases separating them. CDR3 length equals 15 residues. The CDR3 nucleotides are TGTGCCACCAGCAGTGACAGGTCCACCGTCTACGAGCAGTACTTC. Its protein is CATSSDRSTVYEQYF.

The chain carries TRBV19 and TRBJ2-5; no firm D call. This CDR3 comprises 13 residues. The germline V and J ends were trimmed by 5 bases and 5 bases, with 12 bases remaining between them. From germline, CDR1 is LNHDA and CDR2 SQIVND (reference sequence). This CDR3 reads CASSLDLRETQYF. The CDR3 DNA is TGTGCCAGTAGTCTCGACTTGCGGGAGACCCAGTACTTC. The complete variable domain, with remaining parts taken from reference TRBV19 and TRBJ2-5, reads DGGITQSPKYLFRKEGQNVTLSCEQNLNHDAMYWYRQDPGQGLRLIYYSQIVNDFQKGDIAEGYSVSREKKESFPLTVTSAQKNPTAFYLCASSLDLRETQYFGPGTRLLVL.

The chain couples TRBV2 to TRBJ1-1, with 8 bases aligning to TRBD1. Germline V CDR1 and CDR2: SNHLY, FYNNEI. The CDR3 contains 14 residues. With V trimmed by 5 bases and J by 6 bases, 8 bases remained unmatched. CDR3 DNA: TGTGCCAGCAGTTTTCGACAGGGGAGGGCTGAAGCTTTCTTT. It codes for CASSFRQGRAEAFF.

V is TRBV5-1 and J is TRBJ2-2; D not certain. V gave up 1 base and J gave up 6 bases, with 4 bases separating them. The CDR3 spans 12 residues. CDR1 and CDR2 from the germline V gene are SGHRS and YFSETQ. CDR3 nucleotides: TGCGCCAGCAGCTTGAAGCCCGGGGAGCTGTTTTTT. This sequence encodes CASSLKPGELFF.

This rearrangement joins TRBV29-1 to TRBJ1-1, with D perhaps matching TRBD1 (5 bases). The ends were cut back, 3 bases at V and 4 bases at J, with 9 bases in the middle. The CDR3 is 12 amino acids. The germline gives CDR1 SQVTM, CDR2 ANQGSEA. CDR3: CSVDRVSTEAFF. Here the CDR3 DNA reads TGCAGCGTTGACAGGGTGAGCACTGAAGCTTTCTTT.

This clone was seen a handful of times. The V gene is TRBV5-6, the J gene TRBJ1-5, with D unclear. CDR1 SGHDT and CDR2 YYEEEE come from the germline V gene. The CDR3 totals 11 residues. Trimming pared 0 bases from V and 12 bases from J, leaving 7 bases between. The CDR3 loop is CASSLGFDQHF. Here the CDR3 DNA reads TGTGCCAGCAGCTTGGGTTTTGACCAGCATTTT.

This clone appeared a single time. V is TRBV2 and J is TRBJ1-5; TRBD1 matches at 7 bases. There are 15 residues in the CDR3. Germline values: CDR1 SNHLY, CDR2 FYNNEI. The ends lost 0 bases at V and 5 bases at J; junction bases unmatched: 4. CDR3 amino acids: CASSEAGGGYQPQHF. The CDR3 bases are TGTGCCAGCAGTGAAGCAGGGGGCGGGTATCAGCCCCAGCATTTT.

J is TRBJ1-6 and V is TRBV28, with D uncertain. CDR1 is MDHEN, CDR2 SYDVKM, per germline. The CDR3 covers 14 residues. Trimming shortened V by 6 bases and J by 11 bases, and 17 bases separated the two germline ends. CDR3 sequence: CASSPQGVPTPLHF. The DNA for the CDR3 is TGTGCCAGCAGCCCCCAAGGAGTTCCGACACCCCTCCACTTT.

V is TRBV7-2 and J is TRBJ2-3; TRBD2 matches 10 bases. Germline V gives CDR1 SGHTA, CDR2 FQGNSA. The CDR3 runs 14 residues. Germline trimming cut 6 bases from V and 5 bases from J; bases unmatched to any gene: 5. This chain's CDR3 is CASRLAGVVDTQYF. The CDR3 DNA sequence: TGTGCCAGCAGGCTAGCGGGAGTCGTAGATACGCAGTATTTT.

This clone has more than one count but fewer than ten. The rearrangement joins TRBV5-6 to TRBJ1-2, with a weak D call TRBD1 (5 bases). Germline loops: CDR1 SGHDT, CDR2 YYEEEE. The CDR3 has 16 amino acids. The V gene lost 4 bases and the J gene lost 2 bases, with 18 bases spanning the gap. CDR3 DNA: TGTGCCAGCAGCCCGAACGGTTGGGGCGACAACTATGGCTACACCTTC. It encodes CASSPNGWGDNYGYTF.

The chain recombines TRBV9 with TRBJ1-3, with TRBD1 as a possible D gene (6 bases). CDR1 is SGDLS and CDR2 is YYNGEE in the germline V gene. The CDR3 consists of 14 residues. Trimming pared 0 bases from V and 5 bases from J, leaving 9 bases between. The CDR3 is CASSVGDTRNTIYF. The CDR3, as DNA: TGTGCCAGCAGCGTAGGGGACACTAGAAACACCATATATTTT. Variable domain in full (rest from reference TRBV9 and TRBJ1-3): DSGVTQTPKHLITATGQRVTLRCSPRSGDLSVYWYQQSLDQGLQFLIQYYNGEERAKGNILERFSAQQFPDLHSELNLSSLELGDSALYFCASSVGDTRNTIYFGEGSWLTVV.

This chain joins TRBV5-1 and TRBJ1-2; D may be TRBD1 (6 bases). The germline V gene encodes CDR1 SGHRS and CDR2 YFSETQ. This CDR3 region has 14 residues. V gave up 4 bases and J gave up 8 bases, with 18 bases separating them. The CDR3 DNA follows: TGCGCCAGCAGCAGAGACCAGGGGTCTTTCGGCTACACCTTC. It specifies CASSRDQGSFGYTF. Using reference TRBV5-1 and TRBJ1-2 for the parts outside the CDR3, the full variable domain is KAGVTQTPRYLIKTRGQQVTLSCSPISGHRSVSWYQQTPGQGLQFLFEYFSETQRNKGNFPGRFSGRQFSNSRSEMNVSTLELGDSALYLCASSRDQGSFGYTFGSGTRLTVV.